Listed here is a single T cell receptor (beta chain). The data are from a study of monozygotic twins with inflammatory bowel disease. TCRdb re-called the 5' RACE reads and gives one entry per CDR3 protein, without DNA. The sample has over 150,000 distinct CDR3 sequences. CDR1 and CDR2 (germline): LNHNV, YYDKDF (reference sequence). The CDR3 covers 13 residues. J is TRBJ1-1 and V is TRBV15. Material for sequencing was blood. The receptor was derived from a human donor with ulcerative colitis or Crohn's disease, or a healthy co-twin of an affected twin (not recorded which). The CDR3 spells CATSLGGDTEAFF.